The rows below give T cell receptor beta chains drawn from one sample of a study of blood T cell repertoires in COVID-19. Data came from immunoSEQ multiplex PCR; TCRdb stores just in-frame clones and leaves some out. The sample lists approximately 290,000 clones, roughly 87% occurring once. Sequenced material: peripheral blood. These receptor sequences come from a man between 18 and 35 years old with active or convalescent COVID-19. Both conserved end residues are trimmed from each CDR3. Fields, in order: D gene, V gene, J gene, CDR3 protein. D genes are given only for firm matches.

>-|TRBV27|TRBJ2-7
ASSAGRGPYEQY
>TRBD1|TRBV4-3|TRBJ1-1
ASSQGQEDVEAF
>-|TRBV11-1|TRBJ2-5
ASSSGFETQY
>TRBD1|TRBV7-8|TRBJ1-6
ASSLATGLTNSPLH
>TRBD2|TRBV29-1|TRBJ2-7
SVAPSGRADYEQY
>TRBD1|TRBV2|TRBJ2-7
ASTDRGRPYEQY
>TRBD1|TRBV7-7|TRBJ2-3
ASSSPETGNTDTQY
>-|TRBV27|TRBJ1-4
ASSFQGSTNEKLF
>-|TRBV6-5|TRBJ2-7
ASSYMVRAYEQY
>TRBD1|TRBV24-1|TRBJ2-7
ATSETGTGGYEQY
>TRBD2|TRBV27|TRBJ2-5
ASSPRLAVTKETQY
>TRBD1|TRBV6-5|TRBJ1-2
ASSSTGGGDYGYT
>TRBD1|TRBV6-5|TRBJ1-4
ASSYSGTVNEKLF
>-|TRBV5-6|TRBJ1-5
ASSLGPDQPQH
>-|TRBV3-1/TRBV3-2|TRBJ2-5
ASSQDGRGSGETQY
>TRBD1|TRBV12-3/TRBV12-4|TRBJ2-5
ASTEDRVETQY
>-|TRBV2|TRBJ1-2
ASSEGTQRGYT
>TRBD2|TRBV29-1|TRBJ2-1
SGTSGNEQF
>-|TRBV15|TRBJ1-4
ATSRDALGGTNEKLF
>-|TRBV4-3|TRBJ2-7
ASSQDRGYEQY
>TRBD1|TRBV7-6|TRBJ1-1
ASSQGGRGLTEAF